This passage covers 11 T cell receptor beta chains from one sample sequenced in a study of beta chain features in type 1 diabetes. cDNA synthesis used the whole RNA isolate, giving expressed TCRB sequences. Clones were read by immunoSEQ multiplex PCR, and TCRdb kept only the in-frame ones, dropping some. The table records about 900,000 clones, roughly a sixth of them present only once. Specimen: naive CD4+ T cells from blood. These receptors were obtained from a woman younger than 30 in good health.

The table lists this clone with a few counts. The same CDR3 also results from other DNA sequences found in this sample. V gene TRBV5-1 combines with J gene TRBJ2-7; no reliable D call. In germline, CDR1 is SGHRS, CDR2 YFSETQ. The CDR3 has 11 residues. With 5 bases removed from V and 4 bases from J, the gap between germline ends came to 7 bases. This CDR3 is CASSSLYEQYF. The CDR3, as DNA: TGCGCCAGCAGTTCCTTGTACGAGCAGTACTTC.

The V and J genes are TRBV6-1 and TRBJ1-2; 8 bases map to TRBD1. The germline V gene has CDR1 MNHNS and CDR2 SASEGT. This CDR3 region has 13 residues. The junction had 7 bases not matched to a gene; V was cut back by 6 bases and J by 7 bases. The CDR3 DNA sequence: TGTGCCAGCAGGGACAGGGAATTCGGTGGCTACACCTTC. Amino acid sequence: CASRDREFGGYTF.

V and J are TRBV6-1 and TRBJ2-7, with D perhaps matching TRBD1 (7 bases). Trimming shortened V by 5 bases and J by 4 bases, and 18 bases separated the two germline ends. CDR1 is MNHNS and CDR2 is SASEGT in the germline V gene. The CDR3 is made up of 15 amino acids. The CDR3 DNA reads as TGTGCCAGCAGTATTACAGGGGCGGGGAGATACGAGCAGTACTTC. As protein: CASSITGAGRYEQYF.

In DNA, the CDR3 is TGTGCCAGCAGGGCTAGAAATGCAAGGGAGCAGTACTTC. It specifies CASRARNAREQYF. This rearrangement joins TRBV6-5 to TRBJ2-7; D remains unclear. Deletions cut 6 bases from V and 7 bases from J, with 16 bases between. This CDR3 region has 13 residues. Germline lookup yields CDR1 MNHEY and CDR2 SVGAGI.

About this clone itself: One base away lies a much larger clone, so this may be a sequencing read error. This rearrangement joins TRBV6-6 to TRBJ2-6, with no clear D. Germline CDR1 is MNHNY and CDR2 is SVGAGI (reference sequence). V shed 7 bases and J shed 0 bases, with 4 bases lying between them. This CDR3 has 13 amino acids. CDR3 region: CASKPSGANVLTF. The DNA for the CDR3 is TGTGCCAGCAAACCCTCTGGGGCCAACGTCCTGACTTTC.

CDR3 sequence reads: CASSVATTSGTSTDTQYF. The CDR3 DNA sequence: TGTGCCAGCAGCGTAGCTACGACTAGCGGGACTAGCACAGATACGCAGTATTTT. This rearrangement joins TRBV9 to TRBJ2-3; 11 bases map to TRBD2. This CDR3 is 18 amino acids long. Germline V lookup: CDR1 SGDLS, CDR2 YYNGEE. The junction had 6 bases not matched to a gene; V was cut back by 0 bases and J by 0 bases.

This clone has more than one count but fewer than ten. The CDR3 nucleotides read TGTGCCAGCAGCAACCAGGGACAGGGTAACCAGCCCCAGCATTTT. Its protein is CASSNQGQGNQPQHF. The gene calls are TRBV5-4 and TRBJ1-5; 9 bases agree with TRBD1. Germline V gene lookup returns CDR1 SGHNT and CDR2 YYREEE (reference sequence). V shed 4 bases and J 7 bases; nucleotides not matched to a gene: 9. This CDR3 has 15 residues.

The sample holds a few counts of this clone. The V call is TRBV2, the J call TRBJ2-1; D call uncertain. The V end lost 5 bases, the J end lost 5 bases, and 10 bases lay between the germline ends. In germline, CDR1 is SNHLY, CDR2 FYNNEI. The CDR3 loop spans 13 amino acids. CDR3 bases: TGTGCCAGCAGTCGCTGGGAAAACAATGAGCAGTTCTTC. Residues: CASSRWENNEQFF.

A remark on this clone: Relative to the germline gene, one junction end is altered; a read error may explain this. Other nucleotide sequences from this sample produce the same CDR3. The chain uses TRBV18 and TRBJ1-3; no clear D gene. The CDR3 has 14 residues. In germline, CDR1 is KGHSH, CDR2 LQKENI. CDR3 amino acids: CASSPQSSGNTIYF. The CDR3 DNA reads as TGTGCCAGCTCGCCACAGAGCTCTGGAAACACCATATATTTT.

This clone was counted a few times. This chain links TRBV19 with TRBJ2-7, with 11 bases lining up with TRBD2. The CDR3 loop spans 15 amino acids. The germline CDR1 and CDR2 sequences are LNHDA and SQIVND (reference sequence). The ends lost 4 bases at V and 4 bases at J; junction bases unmatched: 6. The CDR3 coding sequence is TGTGCCAGTAGTAGTACTAGCGGGAGTAAGTACGAGCAGTACTTC. Protein product: CASSSTSGSKYEQYF.

The chain links TRBV10-3 to TRBJ2-1; D unresolved. In germline, CDR1 is ENHRY, CDR2 SYGVKD. Between the trimmed V and J ends, which lost 3 bases and 1 base, there was a span of 7 bases. This CDR3 is 14 amino acids long. The CDR3 nucleotides are TGTGCCATCAGTGACCAATCATCCTACAATGAGCAGTTCTTC. Its protein product is CAISDQSSYNEQFF.